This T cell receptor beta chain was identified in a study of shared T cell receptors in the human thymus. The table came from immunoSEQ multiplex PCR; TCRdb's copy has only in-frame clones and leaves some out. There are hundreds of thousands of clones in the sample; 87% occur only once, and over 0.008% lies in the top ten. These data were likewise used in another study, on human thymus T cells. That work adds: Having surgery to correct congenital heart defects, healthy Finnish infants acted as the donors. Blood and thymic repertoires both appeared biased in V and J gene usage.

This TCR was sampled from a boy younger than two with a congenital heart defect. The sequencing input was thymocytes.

The CDR3 DNA is TGTGCCAGCAGCTCCAGGACAGCTAACTATGGCTACACCTTC. It specifies CASSSRTANYGYTF. J is TRBJ1-2 and V is TRBV7-2, with TRBD1 as a possible D gene (6 bases). CDR1 SGHTA and CDR2 FQGNSA come from the germline V gene. This CDR3 contains 14 residues. V dropped 4 bases and J dropped 0 bases, with 9 bases sitting between them.